This T cell receptor beta chain was found in a study of blood T cell repertoires in COVID-19. In the original processing: Amplification of reference gene primers was used by the study to estimate nucleated cell counts. TCRdb keeps only in-frame clones here, not all; method: immunoSEQ multiplex PCR. That table supplies the V and J calls and clone size; D and trimming were determined from the DNA. Of about 330,000 clones in the sample, approximately 90% were seen once. The receptor was isolated from a man younger than 45 with COVID-19, enrolled during active disease. Material: peripheral blood.

CDR3 sequence reads: CSVVQDYFYEQYF. As DNA, the CDR3 is TGCAGCGTTGTCCAGGACTATTTCTACGAGCAGTACTTC. The chain has TRBV29-1 and TRBJ2-7; D might be TRBD2 (6 bases). The CDR3 has 13 amino acids. V was trimmed by 4 bases and J by 3 bases, leaving 13 bases between them. Germline-derived CDR1 and CDR2 are SQVTM and ANQGSEA.